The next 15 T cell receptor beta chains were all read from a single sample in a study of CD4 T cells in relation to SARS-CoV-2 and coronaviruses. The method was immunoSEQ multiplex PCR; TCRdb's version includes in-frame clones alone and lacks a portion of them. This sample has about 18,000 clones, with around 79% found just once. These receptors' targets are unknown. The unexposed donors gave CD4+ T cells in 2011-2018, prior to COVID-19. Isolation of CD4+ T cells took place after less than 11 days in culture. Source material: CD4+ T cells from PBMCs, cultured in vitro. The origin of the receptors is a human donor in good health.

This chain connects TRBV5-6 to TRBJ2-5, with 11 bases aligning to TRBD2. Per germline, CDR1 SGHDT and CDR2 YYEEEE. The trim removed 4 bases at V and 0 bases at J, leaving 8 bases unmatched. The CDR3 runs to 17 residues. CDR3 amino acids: CASSPGLAATYQETQYF. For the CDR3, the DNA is TGTGCCAGCAGCCCGGGACTAGCGGCCACGTACCAAGAGACCCAGTACTTC.

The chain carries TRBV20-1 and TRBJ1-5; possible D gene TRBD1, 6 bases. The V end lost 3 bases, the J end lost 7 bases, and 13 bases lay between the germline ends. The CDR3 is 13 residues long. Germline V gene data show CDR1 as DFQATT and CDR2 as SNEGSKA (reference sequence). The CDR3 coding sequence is TGCAGTGCTAGTATACAGGGAGGACAGCCCCAGCATTTT. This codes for CSASIQGGQPQHF.

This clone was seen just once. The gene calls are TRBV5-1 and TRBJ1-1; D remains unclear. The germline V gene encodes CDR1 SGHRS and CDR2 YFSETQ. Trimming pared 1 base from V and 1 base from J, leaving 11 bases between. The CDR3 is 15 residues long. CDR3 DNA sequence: TGCGCCAGCAGCTTGTATCACACCGAGAACACTGAAGCTTTCTTT. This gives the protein CASSLYHTENTEAFF.

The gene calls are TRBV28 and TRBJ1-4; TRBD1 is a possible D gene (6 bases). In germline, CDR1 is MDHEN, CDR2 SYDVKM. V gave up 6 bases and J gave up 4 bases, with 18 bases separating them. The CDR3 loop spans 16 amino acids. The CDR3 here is CASRLPGAHGNEKLFF. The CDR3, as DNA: TGTGCCAGCAGGTTACCGGGGGCGCATGGTAATGAAAAACTGTTTTTT.

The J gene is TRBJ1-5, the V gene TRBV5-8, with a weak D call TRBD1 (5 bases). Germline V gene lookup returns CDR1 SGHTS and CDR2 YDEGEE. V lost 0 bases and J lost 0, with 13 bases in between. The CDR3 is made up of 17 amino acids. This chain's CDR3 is CASSLATTADSNQPQHF. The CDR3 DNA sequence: TGTGCCAGCAGCTTGGCAACGACAGCAGATAGCAATCAGCCCCAGCATTTT.

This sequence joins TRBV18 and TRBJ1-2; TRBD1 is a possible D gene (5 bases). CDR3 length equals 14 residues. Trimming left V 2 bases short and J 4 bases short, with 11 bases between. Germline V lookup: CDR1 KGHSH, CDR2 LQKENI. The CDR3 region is CASSPSEGVYGYTF. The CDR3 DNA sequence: TGTGCCAGCTCACCATCCGAAGGGGTCTATGGCTACACCTTC. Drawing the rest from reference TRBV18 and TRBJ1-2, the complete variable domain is NAGVMQNPRHLVRRRGQEARLRCSPMKGHSHVYWYRQLPEEGLKFMVYLQKENIIDESGMPKERFSAEFPKEGPSILRIQQVVRGDSAAYFCASSPSEGVYGYTFGSGTRLTVV.

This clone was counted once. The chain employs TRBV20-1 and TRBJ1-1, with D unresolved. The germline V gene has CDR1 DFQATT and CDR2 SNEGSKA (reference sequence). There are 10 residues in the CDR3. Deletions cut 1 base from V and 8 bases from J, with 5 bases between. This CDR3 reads CSARVAEAFF. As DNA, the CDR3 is TGCAGTGCTAGAGTGGCGGAAGCTTTCTTT.

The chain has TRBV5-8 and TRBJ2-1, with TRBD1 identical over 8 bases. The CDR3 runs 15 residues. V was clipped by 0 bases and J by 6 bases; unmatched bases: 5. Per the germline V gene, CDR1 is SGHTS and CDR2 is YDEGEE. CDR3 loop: CASSLVQGAANEQFF. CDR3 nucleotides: TGTGCCAGCAGCTTGGTCCAGGGGGCGGCCAATGAGCAGTTCTTC.

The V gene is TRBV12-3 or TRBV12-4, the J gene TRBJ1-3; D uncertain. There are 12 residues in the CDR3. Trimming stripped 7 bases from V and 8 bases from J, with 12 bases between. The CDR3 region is CASTLRLHTIYF. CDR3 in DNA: TGTGCCAGCACCCTTAGGCTTCACACCATATATTTT.

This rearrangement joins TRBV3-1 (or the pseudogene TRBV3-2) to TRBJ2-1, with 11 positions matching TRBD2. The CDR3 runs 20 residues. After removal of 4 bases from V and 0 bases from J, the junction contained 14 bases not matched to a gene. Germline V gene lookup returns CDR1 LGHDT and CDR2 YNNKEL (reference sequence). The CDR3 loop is CASSRSPGTSGVSSYNEQFF. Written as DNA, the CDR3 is TGTGCCAGCAGCCGCTCACCCGGGACTAGCGGAGTAAGCTCCTACAATGAGCAGTTCTTC.

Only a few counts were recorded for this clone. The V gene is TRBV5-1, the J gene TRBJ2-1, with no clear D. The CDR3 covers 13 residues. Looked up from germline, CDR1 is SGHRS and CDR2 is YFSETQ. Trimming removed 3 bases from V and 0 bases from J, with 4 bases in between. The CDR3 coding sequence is TGCGCCAGCAGCTGGGACTCCTACAATGAGCAGTTCTTC. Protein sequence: CASSWDSYNEQFF.

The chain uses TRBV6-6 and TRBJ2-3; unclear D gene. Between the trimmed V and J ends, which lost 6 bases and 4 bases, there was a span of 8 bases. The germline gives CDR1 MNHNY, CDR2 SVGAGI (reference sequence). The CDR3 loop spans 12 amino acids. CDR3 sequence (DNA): TGTGCCAGCAGGGGATCGGCAGATACGCAGTATTTT. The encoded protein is CASRGSADTQYF.

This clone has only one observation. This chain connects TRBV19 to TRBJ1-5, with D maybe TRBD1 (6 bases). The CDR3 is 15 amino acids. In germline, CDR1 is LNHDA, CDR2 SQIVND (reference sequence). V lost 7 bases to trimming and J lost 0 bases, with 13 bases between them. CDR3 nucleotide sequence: TGTGCCAGTACCCCTACAGGGAATAGCAATCAGCCCCAGCATTTT. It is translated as CASTPTGNSNQPQHF.

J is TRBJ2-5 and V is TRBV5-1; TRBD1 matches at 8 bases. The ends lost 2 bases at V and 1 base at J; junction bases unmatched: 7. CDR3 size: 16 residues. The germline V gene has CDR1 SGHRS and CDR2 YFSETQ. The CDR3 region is CASSLDRGTGQETQYF. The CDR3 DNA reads TGCGCCAGCAGCTTAGACAGGGGAACGGGCCAAGAGACCCAGTACTTC.

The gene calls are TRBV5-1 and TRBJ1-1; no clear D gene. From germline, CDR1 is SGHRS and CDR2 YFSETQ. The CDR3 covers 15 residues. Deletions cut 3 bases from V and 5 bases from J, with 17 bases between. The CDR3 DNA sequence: TGCGCCAGCAGCTCGGAAAGTGATCCGCGGACTGAAGCTTTCTTT. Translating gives CASSSESDPRTEAFF.